This T cell receptor (beta chain) was identified during a study of cytomegalovirus exposure and HLA in healthy donors. CDR3 length equals 17 residues. The V and J ends lost 4 bases and 4 bases, in that order; junction bases with no gene match: 11. The germline CDR1 and CDR2 sequences are SGHRS and YFSETQ. Study-wide results and caveats: A later analysis found that most CMV-associated TCR beta chains appeared HLA-restricted. Investigators reported approximately 150 TCR beta chains as tied to cytomegalovirus.

A note on this clone: Its antigen is currently unknown.

With 60 Vbeta and 13 Jbeta primers, the PCR was carried out. Only in-frame clones appear in the TCRdb table, and some are missing; sequencing was by immunoSEQ multiplex PCR. Of approximately 76,000 clones detected, roughly 85% appear once; the ten largest clones hold 2.5%. The sample taken for sequencing was PBMCs. The chain employs TRBV5-1 and TRBJ2-2; 9 positions match TRBD2. The TCR originated in a man in his thirties or forties in good health and CMV-seronegative. The CDR3 protein is CASSPTPSGVATGELFF. CDR3 nucleotides: TGCGCCAGCAGCCCCACCCCTAGCGGGGTGGCCACCGGGGAGCTGTTTTTT.